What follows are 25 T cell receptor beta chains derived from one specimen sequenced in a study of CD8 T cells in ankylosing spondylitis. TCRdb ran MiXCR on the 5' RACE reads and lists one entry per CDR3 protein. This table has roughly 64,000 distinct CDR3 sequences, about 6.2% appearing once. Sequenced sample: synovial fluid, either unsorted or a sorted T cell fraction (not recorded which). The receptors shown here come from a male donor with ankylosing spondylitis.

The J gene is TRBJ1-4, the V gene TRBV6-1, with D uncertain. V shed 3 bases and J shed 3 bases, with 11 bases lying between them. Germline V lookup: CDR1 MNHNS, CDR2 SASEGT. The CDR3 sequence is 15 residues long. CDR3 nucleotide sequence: TGTGCCAGCAGTGATAAGGGCTTTGCTAATGAAAAACTGTTTTTT. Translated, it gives CASSDKGFANEKLFF.

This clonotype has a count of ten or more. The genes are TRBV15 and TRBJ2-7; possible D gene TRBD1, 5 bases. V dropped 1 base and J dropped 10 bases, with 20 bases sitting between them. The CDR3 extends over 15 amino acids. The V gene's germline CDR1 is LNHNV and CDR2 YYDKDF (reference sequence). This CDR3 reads CATSRGEVRMDTQYF. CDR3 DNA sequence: TGTGCCACCAGCAGAGGGGAAGTGAGGATGGACACCCAGTACTTC.

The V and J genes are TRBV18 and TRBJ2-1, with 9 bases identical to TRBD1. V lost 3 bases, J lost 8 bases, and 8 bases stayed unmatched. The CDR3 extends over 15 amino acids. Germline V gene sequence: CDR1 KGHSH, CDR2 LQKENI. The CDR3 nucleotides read TGTGCCAGCTCACCTACAGGGGGCGGCTTTCATGAGCAGTTCTTC. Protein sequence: CASSPTGGGFHEQFF.

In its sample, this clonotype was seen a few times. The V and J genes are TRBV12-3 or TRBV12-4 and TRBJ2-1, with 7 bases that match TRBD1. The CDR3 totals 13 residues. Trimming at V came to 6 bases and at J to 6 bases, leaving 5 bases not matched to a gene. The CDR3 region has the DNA TGTGCCAGCAGCTTCGGGACAGTCAATGAGCAGTTCTTC. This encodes CASSFGTVNEQFF.

In DNA, the CDR3 is TGTGCCAGCAGCATAAGTGGGGTCCTCTACGAGCAGTACTTC. Residues: CASSISGVLYEQYF. The chain recombines TRBV11-2 with TRBJ2-7; unclear D gene. The V gene's germline CDR1 is SGHAT and CDR2 FQNNGV. The germline V and J ends were trimmed by 5 bases and 3 bases, with 14 bases remaining between them. The CDR3 is 14 amino acids. Full variable domain (rest looked up from reference TRBV11-2 and TRBJ2-7): EAGVAQSPRYKIIEKRQSVAFWCNPISGHATLYWYQQILGQGPKLLIQFQNNGVVDDSQLPKDRFSAERLKGVDSTLKIQPAKLEDSAVYLCASSISGVLYEQYFGPGTRLTVT.

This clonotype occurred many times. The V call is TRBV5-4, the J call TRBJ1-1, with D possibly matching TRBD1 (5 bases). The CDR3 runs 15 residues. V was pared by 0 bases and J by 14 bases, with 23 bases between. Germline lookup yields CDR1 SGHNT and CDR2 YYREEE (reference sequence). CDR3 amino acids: CASSLDKGGQGGTFF. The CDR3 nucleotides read TGTGCCAGCAGCTTGGATAAGGGAGGGCAGGGAGGAACGTTCTTT. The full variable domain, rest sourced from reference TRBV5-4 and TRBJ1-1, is ETGVTQSPTHLIKTRGQQVTLRCSSQSGHNTVSWYQQALGQGPQFIFQYYREEENGRGNFPPRFSGLQFPNYSSELNVNALELDDSALYLCASSLDKGGQGGTFFGQGTRLTVV.

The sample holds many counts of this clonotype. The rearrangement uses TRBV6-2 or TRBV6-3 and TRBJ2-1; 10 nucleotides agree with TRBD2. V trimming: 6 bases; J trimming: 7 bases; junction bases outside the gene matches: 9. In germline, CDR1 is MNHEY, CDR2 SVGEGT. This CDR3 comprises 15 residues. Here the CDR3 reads CASSLLAGVGNEQFF. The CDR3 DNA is TGTGCCAGCAGCCTTCTAGCGGGAGTTGGTAATGAGCAGTTCTTC.

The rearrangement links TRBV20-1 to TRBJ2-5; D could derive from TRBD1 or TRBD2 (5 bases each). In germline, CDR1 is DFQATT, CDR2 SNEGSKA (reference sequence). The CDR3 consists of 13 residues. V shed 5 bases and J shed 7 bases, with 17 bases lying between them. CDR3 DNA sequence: TGCAGTGCTGGAGGCAAAACTGGGGGGACCCAGTACTTC. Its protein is CSAGGKTGGTQYF.

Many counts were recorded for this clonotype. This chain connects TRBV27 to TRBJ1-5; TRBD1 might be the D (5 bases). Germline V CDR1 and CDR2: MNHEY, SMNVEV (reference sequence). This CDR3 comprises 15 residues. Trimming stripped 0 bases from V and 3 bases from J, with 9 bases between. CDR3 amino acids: CASSLSGVYNQPQHF. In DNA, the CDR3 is TGTGCCAGCAGTTTATCAGGGGTGTACAATCAGCCCCAGCATTTT.

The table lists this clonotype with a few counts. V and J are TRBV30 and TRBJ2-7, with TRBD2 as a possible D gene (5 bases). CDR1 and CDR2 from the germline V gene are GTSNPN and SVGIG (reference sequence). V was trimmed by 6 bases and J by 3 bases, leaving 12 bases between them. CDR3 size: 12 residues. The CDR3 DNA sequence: TGTGCCTGCCGCGGACTTTTCTACGAGCAGTACTTC. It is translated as CACRGLFYEQYF.

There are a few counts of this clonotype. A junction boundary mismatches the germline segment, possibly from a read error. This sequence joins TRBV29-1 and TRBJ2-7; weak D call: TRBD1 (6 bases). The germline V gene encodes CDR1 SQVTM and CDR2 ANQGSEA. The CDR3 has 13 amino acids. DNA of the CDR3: TGCAGCGTGCGCAGGGGACCCTCCTATGAGCAGTACTTC. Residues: CSVRRGPSYEQYF.

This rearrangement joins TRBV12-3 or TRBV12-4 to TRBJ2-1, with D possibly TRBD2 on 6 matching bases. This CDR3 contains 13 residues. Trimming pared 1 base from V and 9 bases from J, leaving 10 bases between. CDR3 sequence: CASSLGRGTEQFF. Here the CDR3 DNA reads TGTGCCAGCAGTTTAGGTCGGGGGACTGAGCAGTTCTTC.

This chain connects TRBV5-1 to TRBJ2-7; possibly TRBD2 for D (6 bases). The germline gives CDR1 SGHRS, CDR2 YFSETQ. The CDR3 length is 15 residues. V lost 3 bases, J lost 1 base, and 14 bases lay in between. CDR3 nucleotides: TGCGCCAGCAGCTCGGGGGTCGGGGTGTCCTACGAGCAGTACTTC. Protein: CASSSGVGVSYEQYF.

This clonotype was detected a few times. This CDR3 is CASSSKTGGIQETQYF. The DNA for the CDR3 is TGTGCCAGCAGCTCCAAGACAGGGGGGATCCAAGAGACCCAGTACTTC. V gene TRBV11-1 combines with J gene TRBJ2-5; 9 nucleotides agree with TRBD1. The ends lost 4 bases at V and 1 base at J; junction bases unmatched: 7. Germline V CDR1 and CDR2: SGHAT, FQDESV (reference sequence). CDR3 length equals 16 residues.

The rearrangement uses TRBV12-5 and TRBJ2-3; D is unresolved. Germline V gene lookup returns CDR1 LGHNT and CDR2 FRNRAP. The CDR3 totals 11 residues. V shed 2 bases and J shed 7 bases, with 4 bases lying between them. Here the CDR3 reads CASGLSNTQYF. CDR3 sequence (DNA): TGTGCTAGTGGTTTGTCAAATACGCAGTATTTT.

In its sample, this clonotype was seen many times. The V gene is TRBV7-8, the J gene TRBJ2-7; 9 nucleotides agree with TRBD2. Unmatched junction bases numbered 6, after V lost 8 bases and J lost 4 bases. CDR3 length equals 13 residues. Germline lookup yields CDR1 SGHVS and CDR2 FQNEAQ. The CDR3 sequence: CASGRLADYEQYF. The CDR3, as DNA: TGTGCCAGCGGTAGACTAGCGGATTACGAGCAGTACTTC.

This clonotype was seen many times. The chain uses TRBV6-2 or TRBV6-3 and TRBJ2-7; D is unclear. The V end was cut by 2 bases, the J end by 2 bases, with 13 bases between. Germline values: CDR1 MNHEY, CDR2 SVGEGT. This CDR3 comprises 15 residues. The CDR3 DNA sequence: TGTGCCAGCAGTTACGGAAGTCAGTCTACCTACGAGCAGTACTTC. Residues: CASSYGSQSTYEQYF.

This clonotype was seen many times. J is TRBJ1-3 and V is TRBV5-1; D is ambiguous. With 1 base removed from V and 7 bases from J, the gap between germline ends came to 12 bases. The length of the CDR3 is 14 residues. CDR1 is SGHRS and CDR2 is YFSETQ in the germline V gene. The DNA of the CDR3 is TGCGCCAGCAGCTTGCGGGCTCCGGACAACACCATATATTTT. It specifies CASSLRAPDNTIYF. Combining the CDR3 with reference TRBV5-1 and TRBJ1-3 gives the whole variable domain KAGVTQTPRYLIKTRGQQVTLSCSPISGHRSVSWYQQTPGQGLQFLFEYFSETQRNKGNFPGRFSGRQFSNSRSEMNVSTLELGDSALYLCASSLRAPDNTIYFGEGSWLTVV.

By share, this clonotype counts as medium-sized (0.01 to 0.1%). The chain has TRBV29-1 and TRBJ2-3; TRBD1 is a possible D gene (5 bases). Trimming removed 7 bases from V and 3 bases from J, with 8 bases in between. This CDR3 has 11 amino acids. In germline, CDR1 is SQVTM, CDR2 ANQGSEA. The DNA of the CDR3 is TGCAGCGGGTACAGGACAGATACGCAGTATTTT. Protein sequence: CSGYRTDTQYF.

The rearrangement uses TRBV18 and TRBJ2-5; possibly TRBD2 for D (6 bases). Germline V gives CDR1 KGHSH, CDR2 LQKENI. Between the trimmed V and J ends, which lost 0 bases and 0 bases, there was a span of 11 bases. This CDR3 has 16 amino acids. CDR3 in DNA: TGTGCCAGCTCACCACCCTCCGGGGGATACCAAGAGACCCAGTACTTC. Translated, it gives CASSPPSGGYQETQYF. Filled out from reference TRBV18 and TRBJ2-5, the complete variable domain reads NAGVMQNPRHLVRRRGQEARLRCSPMKGHSHVYWYRQLPEEGLKFMVYLQKENIIDESGMPKERFSAEFPKEGPSILRIQQVVRGDSAAYFCASSPPSGGYQETQYFGPGTRLLVL.

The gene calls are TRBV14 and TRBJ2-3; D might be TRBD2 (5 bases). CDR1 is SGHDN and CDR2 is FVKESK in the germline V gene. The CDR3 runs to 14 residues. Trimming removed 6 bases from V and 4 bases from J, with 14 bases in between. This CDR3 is CASRTGLAADTQYF. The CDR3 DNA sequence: TGTGCCAGCAGAACTGGGCTAGCAGCAGATACGCAGTATTTT.

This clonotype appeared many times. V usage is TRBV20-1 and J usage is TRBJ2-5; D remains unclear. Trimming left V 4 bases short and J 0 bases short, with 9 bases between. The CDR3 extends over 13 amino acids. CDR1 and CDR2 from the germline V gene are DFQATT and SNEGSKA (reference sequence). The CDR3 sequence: CSAKRANQETQYF. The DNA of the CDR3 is TGCAGTGCTAAGAGAGCAAACCAAGAGACCCAGTACTTC.

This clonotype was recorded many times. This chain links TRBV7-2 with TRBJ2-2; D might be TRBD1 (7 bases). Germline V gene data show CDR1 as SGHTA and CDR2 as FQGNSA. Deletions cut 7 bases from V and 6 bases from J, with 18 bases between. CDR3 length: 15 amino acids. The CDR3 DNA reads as TGTGCCAGCACCCCCGGTGGAGGGGGCGCCGGGGAGCTGTTTTTT. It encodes CASTPGGGGAGELFF.

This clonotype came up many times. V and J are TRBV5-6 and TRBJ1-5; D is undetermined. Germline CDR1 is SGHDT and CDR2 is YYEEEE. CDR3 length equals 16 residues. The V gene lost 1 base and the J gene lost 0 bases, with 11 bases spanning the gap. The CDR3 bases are TGTGCCAGCAGCTTGAGTCCGCTCTATAGCAATCAGCCCCAGCATTTT. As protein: CASSLSPLYSNQPQHF.

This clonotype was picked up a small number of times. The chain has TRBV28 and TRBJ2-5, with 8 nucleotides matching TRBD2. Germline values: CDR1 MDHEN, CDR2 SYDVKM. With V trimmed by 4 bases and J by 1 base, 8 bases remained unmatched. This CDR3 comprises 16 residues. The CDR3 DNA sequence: TGTGCCAGCAGTTCGGGGGGCGGGAGGCCCCAAGAGACCCAGTACTTC. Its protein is CASSSGGGRPQETQYF.